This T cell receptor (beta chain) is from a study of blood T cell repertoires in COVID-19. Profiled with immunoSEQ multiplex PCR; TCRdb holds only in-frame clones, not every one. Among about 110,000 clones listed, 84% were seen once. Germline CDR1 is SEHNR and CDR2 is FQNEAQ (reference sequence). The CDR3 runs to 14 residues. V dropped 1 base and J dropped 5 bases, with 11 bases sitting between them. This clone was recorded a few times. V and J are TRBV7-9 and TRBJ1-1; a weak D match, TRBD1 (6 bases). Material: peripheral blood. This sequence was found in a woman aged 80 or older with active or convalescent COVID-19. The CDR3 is CASSLVGGETEAFF. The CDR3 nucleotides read TGTGCCAGCAGCTTAGTAGGGGGAGAAACTGAAGCTTTCTTT.